These T cell receptor beta chains were read from a single sample in a study of blood T cell repertoires in COVID-19. Sequencing used immunoSEQ multiplex PCR; TCRdb keeps in-frame clones, though not all of them. Of 70,000 to 75,000 clones in the sample, 80% to 90% are singletons; the top ten hold approximately 22%. The sequencing input was peripheral blood. All receptors derive from a woman between 70 and 85 years old with acute or convalescent COVID-19. CDR3s include the opening cysteine and the closing phenylalanine or tryptophan. The order of the fields is D gene, clone size, J gene, V gene, CDR3 DNA, CDR3 protein. D genes are given only for firm matches. Only part of the rows carry a size: once, few, many, or a class if the clone is expanded.

D gene: TRBD1; clone size: NA; J gene: TRBJ1-3; V gene: TRBV7-8; CDR3 DNA: TGTGCCAGCAGCATACAGGGGGCAACCTCTGGAAACACCATATATTTT; CDR3 protein: CASSIQGATSGNTIYF
D gene: TRBD1; clone size: NA; J gene: TRBJ2-5; V gene: TRBV27; CDR3 DNA: TGTGCCAGCAGTTTAAGGCACAGGGGAGAGACCCAGTACTTC; CDR3 protein: CASSLRHRGETQYF
D gene: NA; clone size: NA; J gene: TRBJ1-2; V gene: TRBV5-1; CDR3 DNA: TGCGCCAGCAGTATGTCAGCGCAAAACTATGGCTACACCTTC; CDR3 protein: CASSMSAQNYGYTF
D gene: NA; clone size: NA; J gene: TRBJ2-1; V gene: TRBV7-8; CDR3 DNA: TGTGCCAGCAGCTCCCGACTGCTTTACAATGAGCAGTTCTTC; CDR3 protein: CASSSRLLYNEQFF
D gene: TRBD1; clone size: once; J gene: TRBJ1-1; V gene: TRBV18; CDR3 DNA: TGTGCCAGCTCGGGACAGGGCCCTAACACTGAAGCTTTCTTT; CDR3 protein: CASSGQGPNTEAFF
D gene: NA; clone size: NA; J gene: TRBJ2-7; V gene: TRBV27; CDR3 DNA: TGTGCCAGCAGTTTATCGGAGGGATACGAGCAGTACTTC; CDR3 protein: CASSLSEGYEQYF
D gene: TRBD1; clone size: NA; J gene: TRBJ1-1; V gene: TRBV19; CDR3 DNA: TGTGCCAGTAGTTGGACAGGGCGGCGCGGCACTGAAGCTTTCTTT; CDR3 protein: CASSWTGRRGTEAFF
D gene: TRBD1; clone size: NA; J gene: TRBJ1-3; V gene: TRBV28; CDR3 DNA: TGTGCCAGCGGGACAGGGGCCAGCTCTGGAAACACCATATATTTT; CDR3 protein: CASGTGASSGNTIYF
D gene: NA; clone size: NA; J gene: TRBJ2-7; V gene: TRBV5-1; CDR3 DNA: TGCGCCAGCAGCTTGGCCAGGGCCGCCTACGAGCAGTACTTC; CDR3 protein: CASSLARAAYEQYF
D gene: NA; clone size: NA; J gene: TRBJ2-1; V gene: TRBV18; CDR3 DNA: TGTGCCAGCTCACCACCGCAGGGGTCCCTTTACAATGAGCAGTTCTTC; CDR3 protein: CASSPPQGSLYNEQFF
D gene: NA; clone size: NA; J gene: TRBJ1-3; V gene: TRBV7-2; CDR3 DNA: TGTGCCAGCAGCTTAGGACAGACGGCCTCTGGAAACACCATATATTTT; CDR3 protein: CASSLGQTASGNTIYF
D gene: NA; clone size: NA; J gene: TRBJ1-5; V gene: TRBV28; CDR3 DNA: TGTGCCAGCAGGTACAGGACGGGCCAGCCCCAGCATTTT; CDR3 protein: CASRYRTGQPQHF
D gene: TRBD1; clone size: NA; J gene: TRBJ1-2; V gene: TRBV28; CDR3 DNA: TGTGCCACCCGGTTGACAGGGGGCGTTGCCGGCTACACCTTC; CDR3 protein: CATRLTGGVAGYTF
D gene: TRBD1; clone size: once; J gene: TRBJ1-3; V gene: TRBV6-5; CDR3 DNA: TGTGCCAGCAGTTTGGGACAGGGCCTCTCTGGAAACACCATATATTTT; CDR3 protein: CASSLGQGLSGNTIYF
D gene: NA; clone size: NA; J gene: TRBJ2-2; V gene: TRBV24-1; CDR3 DNA: TGTGCCACCAGTGGCCCCCAAGGGGCCAGGGCGAACACCGGGGAGCTGTTTTTT; CDR3 protein: CATSGPQGARANTGELFF
D gene: TRBD1; clone size: NA; J gene: TRBJ1-1; V gene: TRBV19; CDR3 DNA: TGTGCCAGTAGTAAGGACAGGCAGAACACTGAAGCTTTCTTT; CDR3 protein: CASSKDRQNTEAFF
D gene: NA; clone size: NA; J gene: TRBJ1-1; V gene: TRBV6-5; CDR3 DNA: TGTGCCAGCAGTTCCGTAAACACTGAAGCTTTCTTT; CDR3 protein: CASSSVNTEAFF
D gene: TRBD1; clone size: NA; J gene: TRBJ1-1; V gene: TRBV6-5; CDR3 DNA: TGTGCCAGCAGTACCACACAGGGGAGCACTGAAGCTTTCTTT; CDR3 protein: CASSTTQGSTEAFF
D gene: NA; clone size: few; J gene: TRBJ2-7; V gene: TRBV7-8; CDR3 DNA: TGTGCCAGCAGCCAGCCGGGGGGCCACGAGCAGTACTTC; CDR3 protein: CASSQPGGHEQYF
D gene: TRBD2; clone size: NA; J gene: TRBJ2-3; V gene: TRBV5-1; CDR3 DNA: TGCGCCAGCAGCTTGACGACGGGAGGGCCGTTGGGGCAGTATTTT; CDR3 protein: CASSLTTGGPLGQYF
D gene: NA; clone size: NA; J gene: TRBJ1-2; V gene: TRBV11-2; CDR3 DNA: TGTGCCAGCAGCTTAGATCTTCGCAGGGTTGACTATGGCTACACCTTC; CDR3 protein: CASSLDLRRVDYGYTF
D gene: TRBD1; clone size: NA; J gene: TRBJ1-1; V gene: TRBV11-1; CDR3 DNA: TGTGCCAGCAGCAAACAGGGGAAGGTCACTGAAGCTTTCTTT; CDR3 protein: CASSKQGKVTEAFF
D gene: TRBD2; clone size: few; J gene: TRBJ2-7; V gene: TRBV18; CDR3 DNA: TGTGCCAGCTCACCACTGGGGAGGGGTGACAACGAGCAGTACTTC; CDR3 protein: CASSPLGRGDNEQYF
D gene: NA; clone size: NA; J gene: TRBJ2-1; V gene: TRBV28; CDR3 DNA: TGTGCCAGCAGTTTATTAGGCGCGGCAGGGAAGCAAAATGAGCAGTTCTTC; CDR3 protein: CASSLLGAAGKQNEQFF
D gene: NA; clone size: few; J gene: TRBJ2-3; V gene: TRBV29-1; CDR3 DNA: TGCAGCGCACGGGAGACTAGCACAGATACGCAGTATTTT; CDR3 protein: CSARETSTDTQYF
D gene: TRBD1; clone size: once; J gene: TRBJ2-1; V gene: TRBV5-1; CDR3 DNA: TGCGCCAGCAGCTTGGGACAGGGATGGAATGAGCAGTTCTTC; CDR3 protein: CASSLGQGWNEQFF
D gene: TRBD2; clone size: NA; J gene: TRBJ2-2; V gene: TRBV5-6; CDR3 DNA: TGTGCCAGCAGCTGGGACTACGGACGCTGGAACACCGGGGAGCTGTTTTTT; CDR3 protein: CASSWDYGRWNTGELFF
D gene: TRBD2; clone size: NA; J gene: TRBJ2-3; V gene: TRBV5-1; CDR3 DNA: TGCGCCAGCAGCAGGGGGACTAGCGGGGGTCTCACAGATACGCAGTATTTT; CDR3 protein: CASSRGTSGGLTDTQYF
D gene: NA; clone size: NA; J gene: TRBJ2-6; V gene: TRBV18; CDR3 DNA: TGTGCCAGCTCACTCCTCTCTGGGGCCAACGTCCTGACTTTC; CDR3 protein: CASSLLSGANVLTF
D gene: TRBD2; clone size: NA; J gene: TRBJ2-3; V gene: TRBV10-1; CDR3 DNA: TGCGCCAGCTGTGGGTCCGGGGGCGGGAGGGCAGATACGCAGTATTTT; CDR3 protein: CASCGSGGGRADTQYF
D gene: NA; clone size: once; J gene: TRBJ1-1; V gene: TRBV7-2; CDR3 DNA: TGTGCCAGCAGCTTAACGGGGGTTGAAGCTTTCTTT; CDR3 protein: CASSLTGVEAFF
D gene: NA; clone size: NA; J gene: TRBJ1-1; V gene: TRBV27; CDR3 DNA: TGTGCCAGCAGGCTGGACAGAGACACTGAAGCTTTCTTT; CDR3 protein: CASRLDRDTEAFF
D gene: NA; clone size: few; J gene: TRBJ2-7; V gene: TRBV7-2; CDR3 DNA: TGTGCCAGCAGCGATCAGACTTGGGCGGGCGAGCAGTACTTC; CDR3 protein: CASSDQTWAGEQYF
D gene: TRBD1; clone size: NA; J gene: TRBJ1-1; V gene: TRBV2; CDR3 DNA: TGTGCCAGCAGCGCCGGGACAGGAAACACTGAAGCTTTCTTT; CDR3 protein: CASSAGTGNTEAFF
D gene: TRBD1; clone size: once; J gene: TRBJ1-5; V gene: TRBV5-1; CDR3 DNA: TGCGCCAGCAGCTTGGCAGGGGGAGCTTATCAGCCCCAGCATTTT; CDR3 protein: CASSLAGGAYQPQHF
D gene: TRBD1; clone size: NA; J gene: TRBJ1-2; V gene: TRBV6-6; CDR3 DNA: TGTGCCAGCAGTTACGGCGGGACAGGAAATGGCTACACCTTC; CDR3 protein: CASSYGGTGNGYTF
D gene: NA; clone size: NA; J gene: TRBJ2-1; V gene: TRBV6-5; CDR3 DNA: TGTGCCAGCAGTTACTCGATCGGACTCTCCAACAATGAGCAGTTCTTC; CDR3 protein: CASSYSIGLSNNEQFF